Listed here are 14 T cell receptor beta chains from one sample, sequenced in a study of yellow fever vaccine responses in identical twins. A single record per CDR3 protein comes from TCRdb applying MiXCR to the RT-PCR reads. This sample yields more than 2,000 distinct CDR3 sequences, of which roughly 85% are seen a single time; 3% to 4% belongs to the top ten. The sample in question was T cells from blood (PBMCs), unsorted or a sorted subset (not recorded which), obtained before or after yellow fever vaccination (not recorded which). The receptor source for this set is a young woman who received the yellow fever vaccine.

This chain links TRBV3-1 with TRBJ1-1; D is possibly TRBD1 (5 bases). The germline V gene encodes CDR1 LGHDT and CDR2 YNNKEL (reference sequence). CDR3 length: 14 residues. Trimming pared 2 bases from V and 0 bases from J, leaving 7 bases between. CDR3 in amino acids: CASSQRGMNTEAFF. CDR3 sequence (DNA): TGTGCCAGCAGCCAACGGGGGATGAACACTGAAGCTTTCTTT. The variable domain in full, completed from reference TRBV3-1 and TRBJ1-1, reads DTAVSQTPKYLVTQMGNDKSIKCEQNLGHDTMYWYKQDSKKFLKIMFSYNNKELIINETVPNRFSPKSPDKAHLNLHINSLELGDSAVYFCASSQRGMNTEAFFGQGTRLTVV.

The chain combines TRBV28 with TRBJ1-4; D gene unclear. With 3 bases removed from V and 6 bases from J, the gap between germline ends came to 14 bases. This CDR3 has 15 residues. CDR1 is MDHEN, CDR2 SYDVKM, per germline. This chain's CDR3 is CASSFSGGGYEKLFF. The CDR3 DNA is TGTGCCAGCAGTTTCTCAGGCGGCGGGTATGAAAAACTGTTTTTT. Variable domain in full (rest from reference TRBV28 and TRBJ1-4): DVKVTQSSRYLVKRTGEKVFLECVQDMDHENMFWYRQDPGLGLRLIYFSYDVKMKEKGDIPEGYSVSREKKERFSLILESASTNQTSMYLCASSFSGGGYEKLFFGSGTQLSVL.

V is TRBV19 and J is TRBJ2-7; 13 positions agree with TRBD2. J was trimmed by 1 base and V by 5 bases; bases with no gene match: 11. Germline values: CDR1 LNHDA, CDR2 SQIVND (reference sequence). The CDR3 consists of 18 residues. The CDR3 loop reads CASSSDGTSGAPSYEQYF. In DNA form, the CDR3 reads TGTGCCAGTAGTTCGGACGGGACTAGCGGGGCCCCTTCCTACGAGCAGTACTTC.

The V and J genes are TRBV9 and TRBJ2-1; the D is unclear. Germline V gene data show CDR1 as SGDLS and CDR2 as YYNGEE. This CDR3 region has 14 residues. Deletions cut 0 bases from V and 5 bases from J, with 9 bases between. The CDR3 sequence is CASSVAPLDNEQFF. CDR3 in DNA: TGTGCCAGCAGCGTAGCTCCACTCGACAATGAGCAGTTCTTC.

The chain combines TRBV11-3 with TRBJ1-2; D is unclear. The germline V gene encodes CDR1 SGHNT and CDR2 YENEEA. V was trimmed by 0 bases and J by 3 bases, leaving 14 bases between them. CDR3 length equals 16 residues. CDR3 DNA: TGTGCCAGCAGCTTAGATGGCAGGTCCTTCGACTATGGCTACACCTTC. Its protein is CASSLDGRSFDYGYTF. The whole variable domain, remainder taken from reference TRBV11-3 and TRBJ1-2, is EAGVVQSPRYKIIEKKQPVAFWCNPISGHNTLYWYLQNLGQGPELLIRYENEEAVDDSQLPKDRFSAERLKGVDSTLKIQPAELGDSAVYLCASSLDGRSFDYGYTFGSGTRLTVV.

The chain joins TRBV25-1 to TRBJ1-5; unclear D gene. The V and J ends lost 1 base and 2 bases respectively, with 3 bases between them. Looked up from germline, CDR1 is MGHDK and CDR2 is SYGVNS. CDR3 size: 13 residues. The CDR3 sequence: CASSEWGNQPQHF. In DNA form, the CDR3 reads TGTGCCAGCAGTGAATGGGGCAATCAGCCCCAGCATTTT.

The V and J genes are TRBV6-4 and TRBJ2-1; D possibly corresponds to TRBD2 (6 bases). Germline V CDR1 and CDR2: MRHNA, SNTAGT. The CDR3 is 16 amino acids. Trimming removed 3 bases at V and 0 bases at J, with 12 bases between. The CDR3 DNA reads TGTGCCAGCAGTGAGTCTAGCGCAAGCTCCTACAATGAGCAGTTCTTC. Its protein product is CASSESSASSYNEQFF.

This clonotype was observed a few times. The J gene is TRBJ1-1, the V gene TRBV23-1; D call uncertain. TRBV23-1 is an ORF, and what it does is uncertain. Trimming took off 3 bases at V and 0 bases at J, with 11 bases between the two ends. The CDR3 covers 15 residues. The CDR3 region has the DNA TGCGCCAGCAGTCATTACGGAGGGATGAACACTGAAGCTTTCTTT. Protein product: CASSHYGGMNTEAFF.

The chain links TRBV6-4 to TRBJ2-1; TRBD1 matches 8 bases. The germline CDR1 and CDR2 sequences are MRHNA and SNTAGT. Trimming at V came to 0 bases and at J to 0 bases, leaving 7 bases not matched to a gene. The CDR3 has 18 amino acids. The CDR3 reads CASSDSGQGESSYNEQFF. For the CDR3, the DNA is TGTGCCAGCAGTGACTCCGGACAGGGAGAGAGCTCCTACAATGAGCAGTTCTTC.

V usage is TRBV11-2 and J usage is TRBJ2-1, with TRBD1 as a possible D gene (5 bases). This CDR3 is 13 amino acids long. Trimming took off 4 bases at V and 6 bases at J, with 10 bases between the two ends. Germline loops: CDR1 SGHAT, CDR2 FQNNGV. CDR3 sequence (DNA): TGTGCCAGCAGCTCCAATAGGGGCAATGAGCAGTTCTTC. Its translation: CASSSNRGNEQFF.

CDR3 coding DNA: TGTGCCAGTCAGCCGAGATTAACGGGGCGAGAGGACTATGGCTACACCTTC. Its translation: CASQPRLTGREDYGYTF. The rearrangement uses TRBV6-1 and TRBJ1-2; tentatively, D is TRBD1 (5 bases). V lost 9 bases to trimming and J lost 3 bases, with 26 bases between them. The length of the CDR3 is 17 residues. Germline values: CDR1 MNHNS, CDR2 SASEGT.

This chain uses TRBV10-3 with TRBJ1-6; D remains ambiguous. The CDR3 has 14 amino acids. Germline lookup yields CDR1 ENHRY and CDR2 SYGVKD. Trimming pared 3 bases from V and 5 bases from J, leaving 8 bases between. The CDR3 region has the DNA TGTGCCATCAGTGAAGGGCAGAATAATTCACCCCTCCACTTT. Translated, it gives CAISEGQNNSPLHF.

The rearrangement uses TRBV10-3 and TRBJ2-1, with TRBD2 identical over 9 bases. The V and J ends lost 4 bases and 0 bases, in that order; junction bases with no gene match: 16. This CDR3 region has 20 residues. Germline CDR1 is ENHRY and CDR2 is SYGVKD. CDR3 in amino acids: CAISASTSIATSGSYNEQFF. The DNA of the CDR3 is TGTGCCATCAGTGCCTCCACAAGCATCGCGACTAGCGGCTCCTACAATGAGCAGTTCTTC.

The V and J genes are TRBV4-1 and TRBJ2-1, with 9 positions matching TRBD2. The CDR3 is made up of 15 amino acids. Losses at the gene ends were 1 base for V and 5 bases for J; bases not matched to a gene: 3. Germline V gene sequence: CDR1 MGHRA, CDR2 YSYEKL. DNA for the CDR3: TGCGCCAGCAGCCAAGTAGCGGGGGCAAACAATGAGCAGTTCTTC. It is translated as CASSQVAGANNEQFF.